The 5 T cell receptor beta chains given below trace back to one sample, sequenced in a study of cytomegalovirus exposure and HLA in healthy donors. The primer mix had 60 Vbeta and 13 Jbeta primers. Assay used: immunoSEQ multiplex PCR; TCRdb lists only in-frame clones, some missing. Here the sample spans some 130,000 clones, approximately 80% being singletons. The sample was PBMCs. The receptors shown here come from a male donor in good health and CMV-seropositive.

The V gene is TRBV7-9, the J gene TRBJ2-1, with 7 positions matching TRBD2. The CDR3 is 15 residues long. The germline V gene encodes CDR1 SEHNR and CDR2 FQNEAQ (reference sequence). The ends lost 1 base at V and 5 bases at J; junction bases unmatched: 5. CDR3 region: CASSLGSGPDNEQFF. The CDR3 DNA reads TGTGCCAGCAGCTTAGGTAGCGGGCCCGACAATGAGCAGTTCTTC.

This CDR3 reads CASSSPRSGTPSSYNEQFF. As DNA, the CDR3 is TGCGCCAGCAGCTCCCCCAGGAGCGGGACTCCCTCCTCCTACAATGAGCAGTTCTTC. This chain joins TRBV5-1 and TRBJ2-1, with 7 bases that match TRBD2. This CDR3 comprises 19 residues. Germline values: CDR1 SGHRS, CDR2 YFSETQ. Unmatched junction bases numbered 15, after V lost 3 bases and J lost 0 bases. Combining the CDR3 with reference TRBV5-1 and TRBJ2-1 gives the whole variable domain KAGVTQTPRYLIKTRGQQVTLSCSPISGHRSVSWYQQTPGQGLQFLFEYFSETQRNKGNFPGRFSGRQFSNSRSEMNVSTLELGDSALYLCASSSPRSGTPSSYNEQFFGPGTRLTVL.

This rearrangement joins TRBV7-9 to TRBJ2-7, with 8 bases fitting TRBD2. Germline assignment: CDR1 SEHNR and CDR2 FQNEAQ (reference sequence). V shed 4 bases and J 11 bases; nucleotides not matched to a gene: 7. This CDR3 region has 12 residues. In DNA, the CDR3 is TGTGCCAGCAGCTCCCCGGGGGGGGCGGAGTACTTC. Protein sequence: CASSSPGGAEYF.

In nucleotides, the CDR3 is TGCGCCAGCAGCTTGGTGGGACCGGGACTGCCTCCCTACGAGCAGTACTTC. This translates into CASSLVGPGLPPYEQYF. The rearrangement joins TRBV5-1 to TRBJ2-7; the D gene is possibly TRBD2 (6 bases). The germline V gene encodes CDR1 SGHRS and CDR2 YFSETQ. V lost 0 bases and J lost 2, with 18 bases in between. CDR3 length equals 17 residues.

To note about this clone: Mismatch with germline at one junction end may stem from a read error. The V call is TRBV7-9, the J call TRBJ2-7, with no clear D. The CDR3 consists of 12 residues. The germline V gene encodes CDR1 SEHNR and CDR2 FQNEAQ (reference sequence). CDR3 protein: CSSSFSSYEQYF. In DNA form, the CDR3 reads TGTTCCAGCAGCTTCAGCTCCTACGAGCAGTACTTC.